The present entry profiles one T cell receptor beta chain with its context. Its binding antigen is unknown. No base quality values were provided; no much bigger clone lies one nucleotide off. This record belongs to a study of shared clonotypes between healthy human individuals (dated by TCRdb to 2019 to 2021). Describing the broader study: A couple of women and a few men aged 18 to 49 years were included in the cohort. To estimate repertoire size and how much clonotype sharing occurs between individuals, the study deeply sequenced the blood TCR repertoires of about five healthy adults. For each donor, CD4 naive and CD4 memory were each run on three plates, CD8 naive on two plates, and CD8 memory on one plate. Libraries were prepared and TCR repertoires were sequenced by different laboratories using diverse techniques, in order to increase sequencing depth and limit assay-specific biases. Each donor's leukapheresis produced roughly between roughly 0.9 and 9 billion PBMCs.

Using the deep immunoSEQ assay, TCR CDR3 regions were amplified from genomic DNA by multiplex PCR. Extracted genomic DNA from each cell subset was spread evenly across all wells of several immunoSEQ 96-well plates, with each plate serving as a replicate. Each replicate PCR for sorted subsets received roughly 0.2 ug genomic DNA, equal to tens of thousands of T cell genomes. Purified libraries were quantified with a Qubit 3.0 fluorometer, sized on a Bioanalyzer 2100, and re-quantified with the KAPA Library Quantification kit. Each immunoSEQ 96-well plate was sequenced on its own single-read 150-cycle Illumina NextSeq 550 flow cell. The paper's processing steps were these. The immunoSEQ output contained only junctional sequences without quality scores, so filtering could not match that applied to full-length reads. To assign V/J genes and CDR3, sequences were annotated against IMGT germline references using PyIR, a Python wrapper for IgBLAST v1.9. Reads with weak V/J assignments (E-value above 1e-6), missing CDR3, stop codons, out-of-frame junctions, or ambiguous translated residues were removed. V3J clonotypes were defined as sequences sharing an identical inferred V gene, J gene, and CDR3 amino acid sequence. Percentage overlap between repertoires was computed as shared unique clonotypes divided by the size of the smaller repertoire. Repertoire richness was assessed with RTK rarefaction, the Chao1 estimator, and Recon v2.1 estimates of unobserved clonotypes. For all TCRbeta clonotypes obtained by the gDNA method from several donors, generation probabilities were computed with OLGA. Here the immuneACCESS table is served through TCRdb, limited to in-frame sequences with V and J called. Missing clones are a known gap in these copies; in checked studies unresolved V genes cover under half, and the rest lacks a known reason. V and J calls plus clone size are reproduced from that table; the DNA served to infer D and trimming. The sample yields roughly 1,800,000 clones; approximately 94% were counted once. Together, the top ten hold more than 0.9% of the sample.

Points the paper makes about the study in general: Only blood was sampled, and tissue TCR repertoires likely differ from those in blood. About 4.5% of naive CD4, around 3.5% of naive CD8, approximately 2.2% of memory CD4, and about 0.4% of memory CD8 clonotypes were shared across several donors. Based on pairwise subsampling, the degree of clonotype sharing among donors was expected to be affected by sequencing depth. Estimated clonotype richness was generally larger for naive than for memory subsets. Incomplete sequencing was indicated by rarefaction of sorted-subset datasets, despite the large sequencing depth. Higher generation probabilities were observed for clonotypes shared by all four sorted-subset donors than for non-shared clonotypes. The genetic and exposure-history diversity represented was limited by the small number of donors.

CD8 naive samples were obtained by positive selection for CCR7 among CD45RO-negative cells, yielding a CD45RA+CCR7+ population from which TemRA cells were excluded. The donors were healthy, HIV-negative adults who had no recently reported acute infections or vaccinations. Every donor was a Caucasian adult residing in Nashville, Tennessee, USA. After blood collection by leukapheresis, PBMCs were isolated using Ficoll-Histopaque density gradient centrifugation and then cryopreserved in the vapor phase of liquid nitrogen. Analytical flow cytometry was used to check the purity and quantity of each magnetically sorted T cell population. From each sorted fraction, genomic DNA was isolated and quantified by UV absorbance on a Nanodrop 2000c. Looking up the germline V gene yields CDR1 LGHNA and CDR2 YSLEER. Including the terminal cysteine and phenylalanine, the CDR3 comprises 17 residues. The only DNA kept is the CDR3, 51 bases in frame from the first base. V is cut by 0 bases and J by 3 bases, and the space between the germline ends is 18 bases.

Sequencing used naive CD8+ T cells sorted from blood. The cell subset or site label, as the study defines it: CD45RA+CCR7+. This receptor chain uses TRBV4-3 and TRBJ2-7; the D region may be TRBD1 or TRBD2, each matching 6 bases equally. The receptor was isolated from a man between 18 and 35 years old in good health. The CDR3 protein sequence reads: CASSQDWGAPGGYEQYF. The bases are TGCGCCAGCAGCCAAGATTGGGGGGCCCCCGGGGGCTACGAGCAGTACTTC.